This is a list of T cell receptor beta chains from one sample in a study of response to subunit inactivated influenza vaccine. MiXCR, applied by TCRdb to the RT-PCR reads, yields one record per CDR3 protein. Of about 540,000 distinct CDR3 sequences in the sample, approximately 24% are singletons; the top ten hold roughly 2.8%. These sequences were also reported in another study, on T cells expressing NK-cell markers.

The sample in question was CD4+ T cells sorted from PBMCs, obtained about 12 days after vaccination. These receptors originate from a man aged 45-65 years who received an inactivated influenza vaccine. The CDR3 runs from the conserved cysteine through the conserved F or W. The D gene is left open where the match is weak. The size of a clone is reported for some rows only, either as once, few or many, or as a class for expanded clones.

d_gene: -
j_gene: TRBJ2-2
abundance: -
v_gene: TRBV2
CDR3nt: TGTGCCAGCGGTATTCGTGAGGAGCTGTTTTTT
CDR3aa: CASGIREELFF

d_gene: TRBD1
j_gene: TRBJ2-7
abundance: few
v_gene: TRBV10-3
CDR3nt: TGTGCCATCAGGGGGACAGTTACCTACGAGCAGTACTTC
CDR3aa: CAIRGTVTYEQYF

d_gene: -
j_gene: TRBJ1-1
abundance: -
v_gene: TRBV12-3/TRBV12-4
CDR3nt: TGTGCCAGCAGTTACGGGGGCGCCCCCACTGAAGCTTTCTTT
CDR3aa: CASSYGGAPTEAFF

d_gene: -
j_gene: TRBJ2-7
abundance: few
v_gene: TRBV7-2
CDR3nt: TGTGCCAGCAGCTCCCAAGGGGCAGGGAATAGGAACGAGCAGTACTTC
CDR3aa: CASSSQGAGNRNEQYF

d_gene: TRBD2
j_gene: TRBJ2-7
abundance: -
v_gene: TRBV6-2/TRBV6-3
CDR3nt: TGTGCCAGCAGTCCGCCCGGACTAGGACGGGGCTACGAGCAGTACTTC
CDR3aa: CASSPPGLGRGYEQYF

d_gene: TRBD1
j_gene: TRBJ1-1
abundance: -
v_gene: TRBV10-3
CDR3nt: TGTGCCACCGACAGGGGGGGCACTGAAGCTTTCTTT
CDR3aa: CATDRGGTEAFF

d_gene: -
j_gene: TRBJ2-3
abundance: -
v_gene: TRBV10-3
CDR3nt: TGTGCCATCAGGGGTACGGCGGCAGATACGCAGTATTTT
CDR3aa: CAIRGTAADTQYF

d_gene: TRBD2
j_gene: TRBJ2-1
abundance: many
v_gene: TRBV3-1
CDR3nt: TGTGCCAGCAGCCCTAGCGGGGGGGCCAGCCAGTTCTTC
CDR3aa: CASSPSGGASQFF

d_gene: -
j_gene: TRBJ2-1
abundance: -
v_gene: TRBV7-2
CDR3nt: TGTGCCAGCAGCCCAGTAGGGGGGACTTTTACCAATGAGCAGTTCTTC
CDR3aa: CASSPVGGTFTNEQFF

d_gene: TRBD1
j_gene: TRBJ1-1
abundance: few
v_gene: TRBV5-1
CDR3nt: TGCGCCAGCAGCGTAATGGGACAGGCAAACTTTGAAGCTTTCTTT
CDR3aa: CASSVMGQANFEAFF

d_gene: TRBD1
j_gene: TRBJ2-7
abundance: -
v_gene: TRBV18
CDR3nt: TGTGCCAGCTCACCATCGACAGGGACCTACGAGCAGTACTTC
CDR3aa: CASSPSTGTYEQYF

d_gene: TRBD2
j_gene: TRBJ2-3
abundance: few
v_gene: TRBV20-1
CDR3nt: TGCAGTGCTTCTAGCGGGACCCATACGCAGTATTTT
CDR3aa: CSASSGTHTQYF

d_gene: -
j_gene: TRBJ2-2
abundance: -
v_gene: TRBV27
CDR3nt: TGTGCCAGCAGTCGGACTGTTGCCGGGGAGCTGTTTTTT
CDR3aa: CASSRTVAGELFF

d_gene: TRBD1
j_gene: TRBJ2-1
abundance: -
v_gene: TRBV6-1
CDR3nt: TGTGCCAGCATAAGGACAGGGAGCTCCTACAATGAGCAGTTCTTC
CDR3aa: CASIRTGSSYNEQFF

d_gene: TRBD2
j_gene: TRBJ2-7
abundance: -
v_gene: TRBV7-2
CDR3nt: TGTGCCAGCAGCCCCCAAAATAGCGGGTATTACTACGAGCAGTACTTC
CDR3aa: CASSPQNSGYYYEQYF

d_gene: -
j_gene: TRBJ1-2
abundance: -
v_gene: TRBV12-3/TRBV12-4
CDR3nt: TGTGCCAGCAGCCGGGGGCAAGTCTATGGCTACACCTTC
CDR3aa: CASSRGQVYGYTF

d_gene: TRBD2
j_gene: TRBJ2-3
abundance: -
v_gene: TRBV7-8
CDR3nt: TGTGCCAGCAGCCAAACGACTAGCGGGGGCCTAGATACGCAGTATTTT
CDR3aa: CASSQTTSGGLDTQYF

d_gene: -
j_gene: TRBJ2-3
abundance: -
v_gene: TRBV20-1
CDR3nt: TGCAGTGCCGTGTCCAGCGGGCGAAAGAGCACAGATACGCAGTATTTT
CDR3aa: CSAVSSGRKSTDTQYF

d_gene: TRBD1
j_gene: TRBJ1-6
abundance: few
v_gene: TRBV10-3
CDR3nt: TGTGCCATCAGTGAGGCGGGGACAGTCAATTCACCCCTCCACTTT
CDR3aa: CAISEAGTVNSPLHF

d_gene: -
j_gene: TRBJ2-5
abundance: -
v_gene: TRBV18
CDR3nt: TGTGCCAGCTCACCCTCCGGGGAGACCCAGTACTTC
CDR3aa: CASSPSGETQYF

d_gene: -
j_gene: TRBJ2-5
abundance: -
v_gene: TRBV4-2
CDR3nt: TGTGCCAGCAGCCAAGAGACCAGAGAGACCCAGTACTTC
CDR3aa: CASSQETRETQYF

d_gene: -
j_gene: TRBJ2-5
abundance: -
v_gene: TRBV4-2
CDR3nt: TGTGCCAGCAGCCAAGGCCCGGCCCCAGGGTCGACCCAGTACTTC
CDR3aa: CASSQGPAPGSTQYF

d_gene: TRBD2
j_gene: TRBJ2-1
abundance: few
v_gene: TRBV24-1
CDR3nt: TGTGCCACCAGTGATCCCACTAGCGGTAGCTCCTACAATGAGCAGTTCTTC
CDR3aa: CATSDPTSGSSYNEQFF

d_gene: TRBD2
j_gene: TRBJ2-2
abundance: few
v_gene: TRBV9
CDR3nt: TGTGCCAGCAGCGTCCCCAGCGGGAGCCCGAACACCGGGGAGCTGTTTTTT
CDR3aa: CASSVPSGSPNTGELFF

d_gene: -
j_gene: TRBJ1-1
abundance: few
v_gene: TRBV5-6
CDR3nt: TGTGCCAGCACCGACAGGCTGAACACTGAAGCTTTCTTT
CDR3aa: CASTDRLNTEAFF

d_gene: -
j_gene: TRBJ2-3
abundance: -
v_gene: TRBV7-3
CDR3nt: TGTGCCAGCAGCTTATACGGCAGGGTGGGCACAGATACGCAGTATTTT
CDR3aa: CASSLYGRVGTDTQYF

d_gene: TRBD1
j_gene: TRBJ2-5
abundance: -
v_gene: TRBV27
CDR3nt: TGTGCCAGCAGTTTCGGACAGGGGTTATTGGAGACCCAGTACTTC
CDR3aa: CASSFGQGLLETQYF

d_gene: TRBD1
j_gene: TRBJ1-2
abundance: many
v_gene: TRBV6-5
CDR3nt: TGTGCCAGCAGTTACCACGGACAGGGTAGCTATGGCTACACCTTC
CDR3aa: CASSYHGQGSYGYTF

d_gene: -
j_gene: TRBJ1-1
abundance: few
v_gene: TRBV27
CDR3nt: TGTGCCAGCAGTTTATTACGGGGTGAAGCTTTCTTT
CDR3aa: CASSLLRGEAFF

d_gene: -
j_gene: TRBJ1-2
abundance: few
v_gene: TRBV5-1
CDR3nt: TGCGCCAGCAGCCCCCCAGGGGACTATGGCCACACCTTC
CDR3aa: CASSPPGDYGHTF

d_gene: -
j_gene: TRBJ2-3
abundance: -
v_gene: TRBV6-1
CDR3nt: TGTGCCAGCAGACAGGGGGGGTCCTACACAGATACGCAGTATTTT
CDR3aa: CASRQGGSYTDTQYF

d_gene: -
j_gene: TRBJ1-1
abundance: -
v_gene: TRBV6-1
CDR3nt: TGTGCCAGCAGTCCTCCCCCTGGGTTGGGGCCGAACACTGAAGCTTTCTTT
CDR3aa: CASSPPPGLGPNTEAFF

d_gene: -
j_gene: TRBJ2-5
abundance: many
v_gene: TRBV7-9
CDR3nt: TGTGCCAGCAGCTTAGGAATTTCCGGGTTGGAGACCCAGTACTTC
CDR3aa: CASSLGISGLETQYF

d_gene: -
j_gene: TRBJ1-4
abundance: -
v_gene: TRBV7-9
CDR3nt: TGTGCCAGCAGCTTAGCGCATACAACTAATGAAAAACTGTTTTTT
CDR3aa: CASSLAHTTNEKLFF

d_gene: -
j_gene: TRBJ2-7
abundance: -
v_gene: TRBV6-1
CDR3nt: TGTGCCAGCAGTAATGGCCATTACGAGCAGTACTTC
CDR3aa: CASSNGHYEQYF

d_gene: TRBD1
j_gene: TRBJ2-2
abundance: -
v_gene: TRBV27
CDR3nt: TGTGCCAGCAGTTTGCGGGGACAGGGGGGAGTCGGGGAGCTGTTTTTT
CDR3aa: CASSLRGQGGVGELFF

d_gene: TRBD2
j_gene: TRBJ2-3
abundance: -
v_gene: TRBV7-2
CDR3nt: TGTGCCAGTAGCGGGAGGGTCGCAGATACGCAGTATTTT
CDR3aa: CASSGRVADTQYF

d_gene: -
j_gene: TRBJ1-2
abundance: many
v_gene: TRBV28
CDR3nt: TGTGCCAGCAGTCCTGGGGGCAGGACCTATGGCTACACCTTC
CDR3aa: CASSPGGRTYGYTF

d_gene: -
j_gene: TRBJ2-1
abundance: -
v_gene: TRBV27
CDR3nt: TGTGCCAGCCAAATGGCAGGGTTGGGTGAGCAGTTCTTC
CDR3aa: CASQMAGLGEQFF

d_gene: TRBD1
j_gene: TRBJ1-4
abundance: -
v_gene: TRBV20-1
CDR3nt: TGCAGTGCTCAGACAGGGAGGACTAATGAAAAACTGTTTTTT
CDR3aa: CSAQTGRTNEKLFF